This T cell receptor (beta chain) was retrieved from a study of T cell responses to AZD1222 COVID-19 vaccine (dated by TCRdb to the early 2020s). Regarding the study in general: TCR sequencing covered about 230 trial participants: some 210 given two doses of AZD1222 and approximately 26 given two doses of MenACWY control vaccine. Enrollment into the trials was organized by age into subgroups of 18-55, 56-69 and 70-plus years, and those subgroups contained 148, 28 and 57 TCR-sequenced participants, respectively. Here is what the overall study found, with its caveats: Conclusions about previously exposed vaccinees are limited because only six or seven AZD1222 recipients were SARS-CoV-2 seropositive at baseline. Reportedly, close to half of the unique spike-specific TCRs recognized epitopes lying outside the regions that are mutated in the B.1.351 and B.1.1.7 variants. Participants were mostly white British and included more females than males, and it was suggested by the authors that clonal diversity may have been underestimated. After two AZD1222 doses, spike-specific TCR breadth and depth were significantly higher than at day 0 and than in MenACWY recipients. Vaccine-associated CD4 TCRs spanned the whole spike protein, with dominant responses in regions 160-218 and 743-854. Because no day 14 peak-response samples were available, the repertoires could be characterized only after the peak T cell response. The 56-69-year group was small, and its depth increase did not reach significance, likely because of low power.

The CDR3 regions of human TCRbeta chains were analyzed by immunosequencing. As for the authors' bioinformatics: TCRs in the repertoires were matched against a reference library of SARS-CoV-2-specific TCRs that had been generated with the MIRA antigen-specificity platform. Breadth was defined as the fraction of unique TCRs that were SARS-CoV-2-associated. Depth was defined as the fraction of total T cells that were SARS-CoV-2-associated. Using the MIRA data, every spike-specific TCR was mapped to the spike region that the TCR reacted to and assigned to either a CD4 or a CD8 class. Log10-transformed breadth and depth values were compared by one-way ANOVA with Sidak's multiple comparisons tests. TCRdb's version of the immuneACCESS table is confined to in-frame rearrangements and falls short of the full clone set. An unresolved V gene accounts for under half of the shortfall where checked; the remainder is of unknown origin. That table furnishes V, J and clone size, whereas the DNA furnished D and trimming. A total of about 59,000 clones appear in this sample, about 91% of them only once. Jointly, the top ten make up over 5% of the sample.

What the time point label conveys for this sample: about 28 days (+/-7) after the second vaccine dose. Because spike-specific TCR depth and breadth did not differ between the two schedules, AZD1222 recipients who got a second dose at roughly 4 weeks were pooled with those who got a second dose at roughly 12 weeks. Samples from vaccinated people were obtained from the UK trials COV001 and COV002, which included a single-blind randomized controlled phase 2/3 trial of AZD1222 (ChAdOx1 nCoV-19) in healthy adults. For TCRbeta chain sequencing, PBMC samples were collected from trial participants at day 0 and at day 28 after the second dose. A note on this clone: What this receptor recognizes is not known. Per-nucleotide qualities are absent, and no much larger clonotype sits a single base away.

The germline V gene gives CDR1 as MNHEY and CDR2 as SVGAGI. At the junction V is shortened by 8 bases and J by 5 bases, with 21 bases in between. The CDR3 runs 15 residues from the cysteine to the phenylalanine. Only CDR3 DNA is held: 45 bases, read in frame from base 1. This clonotype was sampled from an adult who received the AZD1222 COVID-19 vaccine. The rearrangement combines TRBV6-5 with TRBJ1-1; perhaps TRBD1 is the D gene, with 5 bases matching. Here the sequenced sample was peripheral blood, taken 28 days after the second AZD1222 dose. CDR3 protein: CASGAMGRAGTEAFF. The sequenced DNA is TGTGCCAGCGGAGCCATGGGCAGGGCTGGGACTGAAGCTTTCTTT.